This passage covers 27 T cell receptor beta chains from one sample sequenced in a study of blood T cell repertoires in COVID-19. Sequenced by immunoSEQ multiplex PCR; TCRdb stores in-frame clones only, minus some. The sample shows some 220,000 clones, roughly 85% of them seen only once. The sample consisted of peripheral blood. The receptors were gathered from a woman between 70 and 85 years old with COVID-19, enrolled during active disease.

This chain connects TRBV18 to TRBJ2-2; 9 bases are shared with TRBD2. CDR3 length equals 16 residues. CDR1 KGHSH and CDR2 LQKENI come from the germline V gene. The trim removed 3 bases at V and 4 bases at J, leaving 6 bases unmatched. The CDR3 DNA reads TGTGCCAGCTCACCCCTGACTAGCGGAGCCACCGGGGAGCTGTTTTTT. It encodes CASSPLTSGATGELFF.

The rearrangement links TRBV4-3 to TRBJ2-7, with 13 bases aligning to TRBD2. This CDR3 contains 15 residues. Germline CDR1 LGHNA, CDR2 YSLEER. Germline trimming cut 2 bases from V and 5 bases from J; bases unmatched to any gene: 3. The CDR3 reads CASSQSGLAGDEQYF. The CDR3 nucleotides read TGCGCCAGCAGCCAAAGTGGACTAGCGGGAGACGAGCAGTACTTC.

The chain couples TRBV4-2 to TRBJ2-3, with 7 bases matching TRBD2. Germline CDR1 is LGHNA and CDR2 is YNFKEQ. The V gene end was trimmed by 3 bases and the J gene end by 4 bases; junction bases not matched to a gene: 13. This CDR3 has 17 residues. CDR3 sequence reads: CASSQARAGLGPDTQYF. DNA of the CDR3: TGTGCCAGCAGCCAGGCCCGAGCGGGATTAGGCCCAGATACGCAGTATTTT.

V gene TRBV24-1 combines with J gene TRBJ1-5; D is uncertain. V was clipped by 4 bases and J by 2 bases, with 11 bases between them. Germline V gene data show CDR1 as KGHDR and CDR2 as SFDVKD. The length of the CDR3 is 15 residues. CDR3 region: CATSDHTSGNQPQHF. Written as DNA, the CDR3 is TGTGCCACCAGTGACCATACAAGCGGCAATCAGCCCCAGCATTTT.

This chain joins TRBV7-8 and TRBJ1-5; the match to TRBD1 covers 9 bases. CDR1 and CDR2 from the germline V gene are SGHVS and FQNEAQ. J was trimmed by 1 base and V by 4 bases; bases with no gene match: 5. CDR3 length: 16 residues. The chain's CDR3 is CASSSGQGDSNQPQHF. CDR3 DNA: TGTGCCAGCAGCTCGGGACAGGGTGACAGCAATCAGCCCCAGCATTTT.

V usage is TRBV7-2 and J usage is TRBJ1-6; D gene ambiguous. Deletions cut 0 bases from V and 9 bases from J, with 9 bases between. The CDR3 has 14 amino acids. Per germline, CDR1 SGHTA and CDR2 FQGNSA. In nucleotides, the CDR3 is TGTGCCAGCAGCTTAGCGCGGAATTTTTCACCCCTCCACTTT. Residues: CASSLARNFSPLHF.

This CDR3 reads CASSNSGQIYGYTF. CDR3 sequence (DNA): TGTGCCAGTAGTAATTCAGGACAGATCTATGGCTACACCTTC. The chain links TRBV19 to TRBJ1-2, with TRBD1 as a possible D gene (6 bases). The CDR3 is made up of 14 amino acids. Per germline, CDR1 LNHDA and CDR2 SQIVND (reference sequence). V lost 4 bases and J lost 4, with 13 bases in between.

The DNA of the CDR3 is TGTGCCAGTAGTATATGGGGGGACACTGAAGCTTTCTTT. This codes for CASSIWGDTEAFF. This rearrangement joins TRBV19 to TRBJ1-1; D perhaps matches TRBD1 (5 bases). The CDR3 spans 13 residues. The V and J ends lost 2 bases and 3 bases respectively, with 7 bases between them. The germline CDR1 and CDR2 sequences are LNHDA and SQIVND (reference sequence).

The chain recombines TRBV5-8 with TRBJ2-3; no definite D call. CDR1 and CDR2 from the germline V gene are SGHTS and YDEGEE. Trimming cost V 5 bases and J 4 bases, with 11 bases left between them. The CDR3 consists of 13 residues. Here the CDR3 reads CASSLTPADTQYF. In DNA, the CDR3 is TGTGCCAGCAGTCTAACCCCCGCAGATACGCAGTATTTT.

The chain carries TRBV19 and TRBJ2-2; 7 positions match TRBD1. Germline CDR1 LNHDA, CDR2 SQIVND (reference sequence). J gave up 3 bases and V 2 bases, and 6 bases lay outside the gene matches. This CDR3 comprises 16 residues. The CDR3: CASSIRGGTHTGELFF. The CDR3 DNA reads as TGTGCCAGTAGTATACGAGGGGGCACGCACACCGGGGAGCTGTTTTTT.

This chain links TRBV7-2 with TRBJ2-5, with D tentatively TRBD2 (5 bases). The V and J ends lost 1 base and 0 bases respectively, with 12 bases between them. The CDR3 covers 16 residues. Germline V CDR1 and CDR2: SGHTA, FQGNSA. CDR3: CASSLEASRYQETQYF. The CDR3 region has the DNA TGTGCCAGCAGCTTAGAAGCTAGCCGATACCAAGAGACCCAGTACTTC. The variable domain in full, completed from reference TRBV7-2 and TRBJ2-5, reads GAGVSQSPSNKVTEKGKDVELRCDPISGHTALYWYRQSLGQGLEFLIYFQGNSAPDKSGLPSDRFSAERTGGSVSTLTIQRTQQEDSAVYLCASSLEASRYQETQYFGPGTRLLVL.

This clone showed up just once. The chain has TRBV5-6 and TRBJ1-2; 8 nucleotides line up with TRBD1. Germline lookup yields CDR1 SGHDT and CDR2 YYEEEE. V lost 4 bases, J lost 2 bases, and 4 bases stayed unmatched. The length of the CDR3 is 14 residues. The CDR3 spells CASSTRTGNYGYTF. The CDR3 DNA sequence: TGTGCCAGCAGCACCAGGACAGGGAACTATGGCTACACCTTC. Full variable domain (outside the CDR3, taken from reference TRBV5-6 and TRBJ1-2): DAGVTQSPTHLIKTRGQQVTLRCSPKSGHDTVSWYQQALGQGPQFIFQYYEEEERQRGNFPDRFSGHQFPNYSSELNVNALLLGDSALYLCASSTRTGNYGYTFGSGTRLTVV.

The rearrangement links TRBV7-9 to TRBJ1-1; 7 positions match TRBD1. Germline V gene lookup returns CDR1 SEHNR and CDR2 FQNEAQ (reference sequence). The CDR3 has 15 residues. After removal of 1 base from V and 3 bases from J, the junction contained 5 bases not matched to a gene. The CDR3 loop reads CASSLESTGDTEAFF. CDR3 nucleotide sequence: TGTGCCAGCAGCTTAGAATCAACAGGGGACACTGAAGCTTTCTTT.

This sequence joins TRBV6-5 and TRBJ2-2; 7 bases fit TRBD1. Germline-derived CDR1 and CDR2 are MNHEY and SVGAGI. V lost 3 bases, J lost 7 bases, and 2 bases stayed unmatched. The CDR3 loop spans 13 amino acids. CDR3 in amino acids: CASSYHRGGELFF. In DNA form, the CDR3 reads TGTGCCAGCAGTTATCACAGGGGCGGGGAGCTGTTTTTT.

This sequence joins TRBV11-3 and TRBJ2-5, with 11 positions matching TRBD2. The CDR3 is made up of 16 amino acids. Germline values: CDR1 SGHNT, CDR2 YENEEA. J lost 4 bases, V lost 5 bases, and 9 bases had no gene match. The DNA of the CDR3 is TGTGCCAGCAGCCCGGGACTAGCGGAGGGAACAGAGACCCAGTACTTC. Translating it yields CASSPGLAEGTETQYF.

This sequence joins TRBV3-1 (or the pseudogene TRBV3-2) and TRBJ1-1, with D tentatively TRBD1 (5 bases). From germline, CDR1 is LGHDT and CDR2 YNNKEL (reference sequence). CDR3 size: 14 residues. Trimming took 5 bases from V and 8 from J, leaving 18 bases between them. The DNA of the CDR3 is TGTGCCAGCAGCACCCCCGGTAGGGGAAACGAAGCTTTCTTT. It is translated as CASSTPGRGNEAFF.

This chain uses TRBV19 with TRBJ1-1; 11 positions agree with TRBD1. Germline CDR1 LNHDA, CDR2 SQIVND (reference sequence). This CDR3 spans 17 amino acids. V lost 5 bases and J lost 0; bases outside the gene matches: 8. The CDR3 region is CASSPDRGLFVNTEAFF. The CDR3 nucleotides are TGTGCCAGTAGTCCGGACAGGGGGCTTTTTGTGAACACTGAAGCTTTCTTT.

The chain is built from TRBV7-9 and TRBJ1-5; D uncertain. The CDR3 spans 14 residues. In germline, CDR1 is SEHNR, CDR2 FQNEAQ (reference sequence). V gave up 3 bases and J gave up 1 base, with 7 bases separating them. CDR3 nucleotides: TGTGCCAGCAGCTTGACGGAGAGCAATCAGCCCCAGCATTTT. Protein: CASSLTESNQPQHF.

A single count supports this clone. V usage is TRBV24-1 and J usage is TRBJ2-5, with TRBD2 matching 10 bases. CDR3 size: 16 residues. V shed 3 bases, J shed 1 base, and the junction held 4 bases outside the gene matches. CDR1 is KGHDR and CDR2 is SFDVKD in the germline V gene. This chain's CDR3 is CATSDPAGGTQETQYF. The CDR3 DNA follows: TGTGCCACCAGTGATCCAGCGGGGGGGACCCAAGAGACCCAGTACTTC.

Notes on this clone: This same CDR3 is encoded by further DNA sequences in the sample. This rearrangement joins TRBV18 to TRBJ1-1; 7 positions agree with TRBD1. The CDR3 length is 13 residues. The germline V gene encodes CDR1 KGHSH and CDR2 LQKENI. The V and J ends lost 3 bases and 6 bases, in that order; junction bases with no gene match: 4. Here the CDR3 reads CASSPQGDAEAFF. The CDR3 DNA follows: TGTGCCAGCTCACCCCAGGGGGATGCTGAAGCTTTCTTT.

The chain combines TRBV5-4 with TRBJ2-7; D perhaps matches TRBD2 (6 bases). Per the germline V gene, CDR1 is SGHNT and CDR2 is YYREEE (reference sequence). Trimming stripped 4 bases from V and 1 base from J, with 18 bases between. There are 16 residues in the CDR3. This CDR3 is CASSRESLRASYEQYF. The CDR3 region has the DNA TGTGCCAGCAGCCGGGAGTCACTGAGGGCGTCCTACGAGCAGTACTTC.

This clone was picked up one time. CDR3 sequence: CASSGDMNTEAFF. CDR3 nucleotide sequence: TGTGCCAGCTCCGGGGACATGAACACTGAAGCTTTCTTT. The J gene is TRBJ1-1, the V gene TRBV2; D possibly corresponds to TRBD1 (6 bases). From germline, CDR1 is SNHLY and CDR2 FYNNEI. V gave up 8 bases and J gave up 0 bases, with 10 bases separating them. The CDR3 runs to 13 residues.

This sequence joins TRBV7-2 and TRBJ1-5; TRBD1 matches at 7 bases. J was trimmed by 9 bases and V by 3 bases; bases with no gene match: 8. CDR1 is SGHTA, CDR2 FQGNSA, per germline. There are 14 residues in the CDR3. CDR3 sequence (DNA): TGTGCCAGCAGCTTCGGGACAGCCGTGGCGCCCCAGCATTTT. This codes for CASSFGTAVAPQHF. Complete variable domain (other parts from reference TRBV7-2 and TRBJ1-5): GAGVSQSPSNKVTEKGKDVELRCDPISGHTALYWYRQSLGQGLEFLIYFQGNSAPDKSGLPSDRFSAERTGGSVSTLTIQRTQQEDSAVYLCASSFGTAVAPQHFGDGTRLSIL.

This chain links TRBV21-1 with TRBJ1-2. TRBV21-1 is shown as a pseudogene. The length of the CDR3 is 13 residues. The CDR3 region is CASSKVGGGGYTF. DNA of the CDR3: TGTGCCAGCAGCAAAGTGGGAGGGGGTGGCTACACCTTC.

CDR3 nucleotide sequence: TGTGCCAGCAGCACTGGACTGGCGCAGTTCTTC. Translation gives CASSTGLAQFF. The chain combines TRBV6-4 with TRBJ2-1; TRBD2 is a possible D gene (5 bases). The V gene's germline CDR1 is MRHNA and CDR2 SNTAGT. This CDR3 has 11 residues. Trimming cost V 6 bases and J 12 bases, with 12 bases left between them.

V usage is TRBV19 and J usage is TRBJ1-1; TRBD1 agrees at 7 bases. The germline gives CDR1 LNHDA, CDR2 SQIVND (reference sequence). The CDR3 runs 18 residues. Losses at the gene ends were 6 bases for V and 4 bases for J; bases not matched to a gene: 20. CDR3 sequence: CASSKNQGGGFRGTEAFF. CDR3 in DNA: TGTGCCAGTAGCAAAAATCAAGGGGGCGGCTTTCGGGGCACTGAAGCTTTCTTT.

J is TRBJ2-7 and V is TRBV6-2 or TRBV6-3; tentative D call: TRBD2 (6 bases). Germline assignment: CDR1 MNHEY and CDR2 SVGEGT. This CDR3 is built from 13 residues. The V end was cut by 5 bases, the J end by 4 bases, with 12 bases between. The CDR3 spells CASSGGSIYEQYF. CDR3 in DNA: TGTGCCAGCAGTGGAGGGTCGATTTACGAGCAGTACTTC.